Included here is one T cell receptor beta chain sequence, with context. Its antigen remains unknown. One junction end does not reproduce the germline sequence, and a read error may be involved. This specimen belongs to a study of graft-versus-host responses after intestinal transplantation. Study-wide context: In this cohort, recipients had multivisceral, liver-intestinal, or isolated intestinal transplants. Anti-thymocyte globulin induction preceded two to four years of tacrolimus and steroid maintenance in all recipients. Findings of the study overall: Detected in recipient marrow were GvH clones, some of which were first observed in ileum or blood.

Sequenced by immunoSEQ multiplex PCR; TCRdb stores in-frame clones only, minus some. The sample comprises 80,000 to 100,000 clones, 85% to 90% of which are singletons, and roughly 0.37% rests with the top ten. CDR1 and CDR2 from the germline V gene are SGDLS and YYNGEE. This CDR3 region has 14 residues. The receptor was isolated from a human donor who received an intestinal transplant. The chain carries TRBV9 and TRBJ2-7; 9 bases are shared with TRBD1. The material sequenced was unstimulated CD4+ T cells sorted from spleen or lymph node cells, taken before intestinal transplant. Here the CDR3 DNA reads TGTGTCAGCAGCATTGCGGGACAGGGTAACGAGCAGTACTTC. This sequence encodes CVSSIAGQGNEQYF.